This TCR beta chain was found in a study of shared clonotypes between healthy human individuals. Here immunoSEQ multiplex PCR was the method, and the copy in TCRdb shows in-frame clones only, minus some. The data show over a million clones, around 78% seen once. Looked up from germline, CDR1 is SGHAT and CDR2 is FQNNGV. V was shortened by 0 bases and J by 3 bases, with 9 bases between the two germline ends. CDR3 length equals 14 residues. The clonotype originates from a man between 18 and 29 years old in good health. Some clones in this sample may be carry-over from other donors' samples. Material for sequencing was memory CD4+ T cells from PBMCs. Documented subset: CD45RA-negative fraction. The gene calls are TRBV11-2 and TRBJ2-7, with D tentatively TRBD2 (6 bases). The DNA of the CDR3 is TGTGCCAGCAGCTTAGACCAGCGGGTCTACGAGCAGTACTTC. As protein: CASSLDQRVYEQYF. Filled out from reference TRBV11-2 and TRBJ2-7, the complete variable domain reads EAGVAQSPRYKIIEKRQSVAFWCNPISGHATLYWYQQILGQGPKLLIQFQNNGVVDDSQLPKDRFSAERLKGVDSTLKIQPAKLEDSAVYLCASSLDQRVYEQYFGPGTRLTVT.